These 25 T cell receptor beta chains originate from one sample sequenced in a study of blood T cells in healthy people across ages (dated by TCRdb to the mid-2010s). Libraries were made using 5' RACE. The instrument given in TCRdb is Illumina HiSeq 2500. The second PCR ran for roughly 6 to 11 cycles and used a J-beta primer mix along with a sample-barcoded 5' primer. Using fastp trimming at Q25 and MiXCR clonotype assembly, TCRdb reanalyzed the public sequencing data and kept in-frame beta chains. Entries that share a CDR3 protein sequence are merged under the most common genes and DNA. The sample table holds more than 650,000 distinct CDR3 sequences, of which roughly 24% were seen once. Together, the top ten hold around 3% of the sample. The sample was also reused in another study, on T cells of mothers and their children.

The sequenced material came from blood. These receptors came from a boy aged 5 to 17 in good health.

This clonotype has just a few counts. V is TRBV5-1 and J is TRBJ2-3; 7 bases match TRBD2. Germline V CDR1 and CDR2: SGHRS, YFSETQ. V was pared by 5 bases and J by 1 base, with 10 bases of the junction left unmatched. The CDR3 consists of 16 residues. Here the CDR3 DNA reads TGCGCCAGCAGAGGAACCAGCGGGGCGGGCACAGATACGCAGTATTTT. Its translation is CASRGTSGAGTDTQYF.

For this clonotype: The CDR3 carries no conserved terminal phenylalanine or tryptophan, so it likely arises from a read error. This chain joins TRBV12-3 or TRBV12-4 and TRBJ1-5, with D unresolved. The CDR3 sequence is 11 residues long. V lost 1 base and J lost 5, with 0 bases in between. The CDR3 spells CASSLDQPQHL. The CDR3, as DNA: TGTGCCAGCAGTTTAGATCAGCCCCAGCATCTT.

This clonotype occurred a few times. The J gene is TRBJ1-6, the V gene TRBV21-1. TRBV21-1 is assigned pseudogene status. The CDR3 extends over 18 amino acids. The CDR3 here is CASSSKTGSGSYNSPLHF. For the CDR3, the DNA is TGTGCCAGCAGCTCCAAGACTGGGTCAGGCTCCTATAATTCACCCCTCCACTTT.

This clonotype was seen a few times. The rearrangement links TRBV9 to TRBJ1-6; 7 nucleotides align to TRBD1. V was clipped by 3 bases and J by 10 bases; unmatched bases: 13. Germline-derived CDR1 and CDR2 are SGDLS and YYNGEE. The CDR3 loop spans 16 amino acids. CDR3 nucleotides: TGTGCCAGCAGCGCACAGGGGCCCGGCAGGGTATCACCCCTCCACTTT. Amino acids: CASSAQGPGRVSPLHF.

The chain combines TRBV28 with TRBJ2-7, with 11 bases that match TRBD2. Germline V gene data show CDR1 as MDHEN and CDR2 as SYDVKM. V shed 6 bases, J shed 5 bases, and the junction held 6 bases outside the gene matches. The CDR3 runs 14 residues. This CDR3 reads CASSIAGGLNEQYF. Here the CDR3 DNA reads TGTGCCAGCAGCATAGCGGGGGGGCTGAACGAGCAGTACTTC. The full variable domain, rest sourced from reference TRBV28 and TRBJ2-7, is DVKVTQSSRYLVKRTGEKVFLECVQDMDHENMFWYRQDPGLGLRLIYFSYDVKMKEKGDIPEGYSVSREKKERFSLILESASTNQTSMYLCASSIAGGLNEQYFGPGTRLTVT.

The sample holds a few counts of this clonotype. The V and J genes are TRBV14 and TRBJ2-5; D ambiguous. Germline V lookup: CDR1 SGHDN, CDR2 FVKESK. V lost 2 bases and J 5 bases, leaving 6 bases between the germline ends. The CDR3 loop spans 12 amino acids. CDR3: CASSQNWETQYF. The CDR3, as DNA: TGTGCCAGCAGCCAAAACTGGGAGACCCAGTACTTC.

This chain's CDR3 is CASSYGTAHLNTEAFF. The CDR3 DNA reads as TGTGCCAGCAGTTACGGAACAGCTCATTTGAACACTGAAGCTTTCTTT. This chain connects TRBV6-5 to TRBJ1-1; unclear D gene. V was trimmed by 2 bases and J by 0 bases, leaving 13 bases between them. Germline CDR1 reads MNHEY; CDR2 reads SVGAGI. The CDR3 totals 16 residues.

This clonotype was counted only a few times. This chain's CDR3 is CASIVRRGGYEQYF. For the CDR3, the DNA is TGTGCCAGCATTGTACGCCGGGGGGGCTACGAGCAGTACTTC. The rearrangement joins TRBV27 to TRBJ2-5; 8 positions match TRBD2. The closer fit of TRBJ2-7 to the DNA end suggests the J call may be wrong. CDR3 length equals 14 residues. The germline V gene encodes CDR1 MNHEY and CDR2 SMNVEV (reference sequence).

The gene calls are TRBV7-2 and TRBJ2-5; 10 positions match TRBD1. The germline V gene encodes CDR1 SGHTA and CDR2 FQGNSA. CDR3 length: 16 residues. Trimming at V came to 5 bases and at J to 3 bases, leaving 9 bases not matched to a gene. DNA for the CDR3: TGTGCCAGCAGCCCGCGGGTGGGGACAGGGGAAGAGACCCAGTACTTC. Translation gives CASSPRVGTGEETQYF.

In nucleotides, the CDR3 is TGTGCCAGCAGCTTAACCCCCGGGACCACCGGGACCCAGTACTTC. Encoded protein: CASSLTPGTTGTQYF. The gene calls are TRBV7-3 and TRBJ2-5; D is tentatively TRBD1 or TRBD2 (5 bases each). Germline-derived CDR1 and CDR2 are SGHTA and FQGTGA. V was clipped by 0 bases and J by 7 bases, with 15 bases between them. The CDR3 is 15 amino acids.

The gene calls are TRBV20-1 and TRBJ2-2; the D gene could be TRBD1 or TRBD2 (5 bases each). Germline-derived CDR1 and CDR2 are DFQATT and SNEGSKA (reference sequence). The ends were cut back, 5 bases at V and 4 bases at J, with 11 bases in the middle. This CDR3 spans 13 amino acids. The CDR3 DNA reads TGCAGTGCTCCGGGGCAGGGCACCGGGGAGCTGTTTTTT. Its translation: CSAPGQGTGELFF.

Notes on this clonotype: This CDR3 fails to terminate in the conserved phenylalanine or tryptophan, so it likely reflects a read error. The chain carries TRBV5-1 and TRBJ2-5; 10 positions match TRBD1. Germline values: CDR1 SGHRS, CDR2 YFSETQ. J gave up 3 bases and V 0 bases, and 5 bases lay outside the gene matches. The CDR3 is 16 residues long. The CDR3 DNA follows: TGCGCCAGCAGCTTGGTGGCGACAGGGGGCAAAGAGACCCAGTACATC. Translated, it gives CASSLVATGGKETQYI.

This chain links TRBV5-1 with TRBJ1-2, with 7 nucleotides matching TRBD1. Germline CDR1 reads SGHRS; CDR2 reads YFSETQ. The CDR3 sequence is 16 residues long. The J segment lost 2 bases and the V segment lost 0 bases, leaving 7 bases of the junction unmatched. CDR3 coding DNA: TGCGCCAGCAGCTTGGGGCGGGACAGTCTGAACTATGGCTACACCTTC. Protein product: CASSLGRDSLNYGYTF.

The sample holds many counts of this clonotype. The V and J genes are TRBV10-3 and TRBJ2-5; 7 positions match TRBD1. With V trimmed by 4 bases and J by 7 bases, 15 bases remained unmatched. This CDR3 has 16 amino acids. CDR1 is ENHRY and CDR2 is SYGVKD in the germline V gene. CDR3 DNA: TGTGCCATCAGTGGCGTCGAGGGGGACAGAAGGGGGACCCAGTACTTC. It codes for CAISGVEGDRRGTQYF.

This clonotype occurred a few times. The rearrangement links TRBV3-1 to TRBJ2-5; 8 nucleotides match TRBD2. J lost 5 bases, V lost 3 bases, and 5 bases had no gene match. The CDR3 loop spans 14 amino acids. Germline V gene sequence: CDR1 LGHDT, CDR2 YNNKEL (reference sequence). The CDR3 DNA reads as TGTGCCAGCAGCCAGGGGACTAGTCACGAGACCCAGTACTTC. Protein sequence: CASSQGTSHETQYF.

This clonotype was picked up many times. The V call is TRBV4-1, the J call TRBJ2-5; D not resolved. This CDR3 is built from 14 residues. From germline, CDR1 is MGHRA and CDR2 YSYEKL. V lost 4 bases to trimming and J lost 5 bases, with 14 bases between them. The CDR3, as DNA: TGCGCCAGCAGCCCTACTGACCTGGCGGAGACCCAGTACTTC. It codes for CASSPTDLAETQYF.

V usage is TRBV7-9 and J usage is TRBJ1-2; no clear D gene. This CDR3 has 13 residues. Trimming shortened V by 0 bases and J by 7 bases, and 9 bases separated the two germline ends. In germline, CDR1 is SEHNR, CDR2 FQNEAQ (reference sequence). DNA for the CDR3: TGTGCCAGCAGCTTAGCGCTCTCTAGTGGCTACACCTTC. Translated: CASSLALSSGYTF.

The chain is built from TRBV12-5 and TRBJ2-7; a possible D gene is TRBD2 (5 bases). CDR1 and CDR2 (germline): LGHNT, FRNRAP. The CDR3 is 13 residues long. V was shortened by 5 bases and J by 6 bases, with 14 bases between the two germline ends. CDR3: CASGKARAREQYF. CDR3 DNA sequence: TGTGCTAGTGGTAAGGCGAGGGCCCGCGAGCAGTACTTC.

The gene calls are TRBV29-1 and TRBJ2-1, with D perhaps TRBD2 (7 bases). The J call is doubtful: the DNA matches TRBJ2-5 better. This CDR3 has 14 amino acids. Germline V gives CDR1 SQVTM, CDR2 ANQGSEA. The CDR3 region is CSVAGEGGFATQYF. The CDR3 DNA is TGCAGCGTGGCGGGGGAGGGGGGTTTCGCGACCCAGTACTTC.

This chain links TRBV20-1 with TRBJ1-2; TRBD1 is a possible D gene (5 bases). Trimming shortened V by 1 base and J by 4 bases, and 10 bases separated the two germline ends. CDR3 length: 13 residues. Germline values: CDR1 DFQATT, CDR2 SNEGSKA (reference sequence). CDR3 sequence: CSARAGEVYGYTF. The CDR3 DNA sequence: TGCAGTGCTAGAGCGGGGGAGGTCTATGGCTACACCTTC.

The chain is built from TRBV6-6 and TRBJ2-3; the D gene is possibly TRBD2 (6 bases). Per germline, CDR1 MNHNY and CDR2 SVGAGI (reference sequence). The CDR3 has 14 amino acids. V was shortened by 7 bases and J by 2 bases, with 13 bases between the two germline ends. The CDR3 DNA reads as TGTGCCAGCAACCTAGCGTCTTACACAGATACGCAGTATTTT. Protein product: CASNLASYTDTQYF.

V usage is TRBV7-2 and J usage is TRBJ2-5; no clear D gene. The germline V gene encodes CDR1 SGHTA and CDR2 FQGNSA. V gave up 5 bases and J gave up 3 bases, with 10 bases separating them. CDR3 length equals 13 residues. CDR3 DNA sequence: TGTGCCAGCAGCACCTCTAGGGAAGAGACCCAGTACTTC. It specifies CASSTSREETQYF.

A few counts support this clonotype. This chain joins TRBV28 and TRBJ2-5; D gene uncertain. The J call may be faulty, since TRBJ2-7 better matches the DNA end. The CDR3 is made up of 13 amino acids. The germline V gene encodes CDR1 MDHEN and CDR2 SYDVKM. Here the CDR3 reads CASSSFSTGEQYF. The DNA for the CDR3 is TGTGCCAGCAGTTCCTTCTCAACGGGCGAGCAGTACTTC.

This clonotype has only a few counts. Just one base apart from a much larger clone, this may be a read error. CDR3 nucleotides: TGCGCCAGCAGCTGGACCGGGCTGGGGGATTCACCCCCCCACTTT. Its translation: CASSWTGLGDSPPHF. The chain recombines TRBV4-1 with TRBJ1-6, with a weak D call TRBD1 (5 bases). Germline CDR1 MGHRA, CDR2 YSYEKL. The CDR3 totals 15 residues.

This rearrangement joins TRBV6-2 or TRBV6-3 to TRBJ2-5; 12 positions agree with TRBD2. After removal of 7 bases from V and 2 bases from J, the junction contained 20 bases not matched to a gene. The germline V gene has CDR1 MNHEY and CDR2 SVGEGT. The CDR3 contains 20 residues. The CDR3 DNA sequence: TGTGCCAGCATCACACCCCCTCTAGCGGGGGGGGAAGGAGAGCAAGAGACCCAGTACTTC. Amino acids: CASITPPLAGGEGEQETQYF.